This T cell receptor (beta chain) was sequenced for a study of tumor-infiltrating lymphocytes in primary liver carcinoma. This CDR3 contains 11 residues. Co-extraction of both nucleic acids (RNA and DNA) used roughly 20-33 mg of unsorted bulk tissue. Resecting the tumor surgically was how the patients' primary liver carcinoma was treated. With 500 ng total RNA as template and a constant-region primer, TCR beta cDNA was made. Slightly modified ARM-PCR with three nested multiplex PCR rounds yielded TCR beta libraries. The first two PCR rounds, approximately 11 cycles each, used TRBV1-TRBV30 forward primers and a C-beta reverse primer. TCRdb fed the multiplex PCR reads into MiXCR, producing one record per CDR3 protein. The repertoire holds 99,000 or so distinct CDR3 sequences, with roughly 80% as singletons. Of note for this clonotype: Its specificity is not known. An end of the junction does not agree with germline; a read error may underlie this.

Regarding the study as a whole: Less overlap was seen in tumor-adjacent and tumor-blood pairs than in tumor region pairs. Blood's top-250-clone fraction was significantly lower than that of tumors (p = 0.039).

The V call is TRBV12-3 or TRBV12-4, the J call TRBJ2-1, with unresolved D. Sequenced sample: liver tumor tissue from sampling region 3. Noted subset: tumor region T3, left-lateral pole. This TCR was recovered from a man in his forties with primary liver carcinoma and hepatitis B virus infection. Here the CDR3 DNA reads TGTGCCAACAGTAGTGGCAATGAGCAGTTCTTC. It yields the protein CANSSGNEQFF.